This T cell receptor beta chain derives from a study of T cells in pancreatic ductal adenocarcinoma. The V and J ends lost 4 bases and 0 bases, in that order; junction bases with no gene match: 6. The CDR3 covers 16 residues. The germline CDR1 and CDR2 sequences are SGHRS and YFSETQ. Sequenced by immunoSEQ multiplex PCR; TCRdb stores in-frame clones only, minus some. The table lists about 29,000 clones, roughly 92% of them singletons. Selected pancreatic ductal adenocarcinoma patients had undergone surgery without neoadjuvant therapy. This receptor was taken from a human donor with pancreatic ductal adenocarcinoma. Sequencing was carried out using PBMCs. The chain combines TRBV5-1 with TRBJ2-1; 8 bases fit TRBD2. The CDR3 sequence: CASSEAGEISYNEQFF. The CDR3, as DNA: TGCGCCAGCAGCGAAGCGGGAGAAATCTCCTACAATGAGCAGTTCTTC.